These T cell receptor beta chains were read from a single sample in a study of blood T cell repertoires in COVID-19. Measured with immunoSEQ multiplex PCR; TCRdb has only the in-frame clones, and not every one. The sample yields some 140,000 clones, around 80% seen once. The sequenced sample consisted of peripheral blood. These TCRs come from a man aged 55-75 years who had recovered from COVID-19. The CDR3 runs from the conserved cysteine through the conserved F or W. Each record gives: CDR3 protein, CDR3 DNA, clone size, CDR3 length, J gene, D gene, V gene. D genes are given only for firm matches. Some rows have no size entry. The others give once, few or many, or a class for an expanded clone.

CDR3: CASSGLSGTDTQYF
DNA: TGTGCCAGCAGCGGACTGTCGGGCACAGATACGCAGTATTTT
size: NA
length: 14
J: TRBJ2-3
D: NA
V: TRBV6-5

CDR3: CASSPDSKETQYF
DNA: TGTGCCAGCAGCCCAGACAGCAAAGAGACCCAGTACTTC
size: NA
length: 13
J: TRBJ2-5
D: NA
V: TRBV7-9

CDR3: CASSPSTGVGSPLHF
DNA: TGTGCCAGTAGTCCTTCGACAGGGGTAGGCTCACCCCTCCACTTT
size: once
length: 15
J: TRBJ1-6
D: TRBD1
V: TRBV19

CDR3: CVPSATNEKLFF
DNA: TGCGTCCCAAGCGCAACTAATGAAAAACTGTTTTTT
size: once
length: 12
J: TRBJ1-4
D: NA
V: TRBV5-8

CDR3: CASSASGTDRPGELFF
DNA: TGTGCCAGCAGTGCCTCCGGGACAGATCGTCCCGGGGAGCTGTTTTTT
size: NA
length: 16
J: TRBJ2-2
D: TRBD1
V: TRBV2

CDR3: CASTSGGTETQYF
DNA: TGTGCCAGCACCTCCGGGGGTACGGAGACCCAGTACTTC
size: many
length: 13
J: TRBJ2-5
D: NA
V: TRBV28

CDR3: CAWSAGTGVSNYGYTF
DNA: TGTGCCTGGAGTGCCGGGACAGGAGTTTCTAACTATGGCTACACCTTC
size: NA
length: 16
J: TRBJ1-2
D: TRBD1
V: TRBV30

CDR3: CASSSQQGHQPQHF
DNA: TGTGCCAGCAGCTCACAGCAGGGCCATCAGCCCCAGCATTTT
size: NA
length: 14
J: TRBJ1-5
D: NA
V: TRBV7-2

CDR3: CASGTGVTEAFF
DNA: TGTGCCAGCGGGACAGGTGTGACTGAAGCTTTCTTT
size: NA
length: 12
J: TRBJ1-1
D: TRBD1
V: TRBV11-2

CDR3: CASSFPGKGSPLHF
DNA: TGTGCCAGCAGTTTCCCAGGGAAGGGCTCACCCCTCCACTTT
size: NA
length: 14
J: TRBJ1-6
D: NA
V: TRBV27

CDR3: CASSYSTGGEQYF
DNA: TGTGCCAGCAGTTACTCGACAGGGGGCGAGCAGTACTTC
size: NA
length: 13
J: TRBJ2-7
D: TRBD1
V: TRBV6-5

CDR3: CASSYSRDRASPLHF
DNA: TGTGCCAGCAGTTACTCGAGGGACAGGGCTTCACCCCTCCACTTT
size: NA
length: 15
J: TRBJ1-6
D: TRBD1
V: TRBV6-6

CDR3: CASSQDSTGNYGYTF
DNA: TGTGCCAGCAGCCAAGATTCGACGGGAAACTATGGCTACACCTTC
size: NA
length: 15
J: TRBJ1-2
D: NA
V: TRBV3-1/TRBV3-2

CDR3: CASSPGHREAFF
DNA: TGTGCCAGCAGCCCCGGACACCGGGAAGCTTTCTTT
size: NA
length: 12
J: TRBJ1-1
D: NA
V: TRBV3-1/TRBV3-2

CDR3: CASSAQGGAGYTF
DNA: TGTGCCAGCAGCGCCCAAGGGGGGGCCGGCTACACCTTC
size: NA
length: 13
J: TRBJ1-2
D: NA
V: TRBV2

CDR3: CASSTGSYEQYF
DNA: TGTGCCAGTAGTACAGGTAGCTACGAGCAGTACTTC
size: NA
length: 12
J: TRBJ2-7
D: NA
V: TRBV19

CDR3: CASSPGTGNNEQFF
DNA: TGTGCCAGCAGCCCGGGGACAGGCAACAATGAGCAGTTCTTC
size: NA
length: 14
J: TRBJ2-1
D: TRBD1
V: TRBV7-3

CDR3: CASSLEGAPGGGSYYGYTF
DNA: TGTGCCAGCAGCCTAGAAGGGGCTCCAGGGGGCGGAAGTTACTATGGCTACACCTTC
size: NA
length: 19
J: TRBJ1-2
D: TRBD1
V: TRBV4-2

CDR3: CASSQQTGDPLHF
DNA: TGCGCCAGCAGCCAACAGACAGGAGATCCCCTCCACTTT
size: NA
length: 13
J: TRBJ1-6
D: NA
V: TRBV4-3

CDR3: CASSKRTSGRAEETQYF
DNA: TGTGCCAGTAGTAAACGGACTAGCGGGAGGGCCGAAGAGACCCAGTACTTC
size: NA
length: 17
J: TRBJ2-5
D: TRBD2
V: TRBV19

CDR3: CASSTPGQGTEAFF
DNA: TGTGCCAGCAGCACACCGGGACAGGGGACTGAAGCTTTCTTT
size: NA
length: 14
J: TRBJ1-1
D: TRBD1
V: TRBV6-6

CDR3: CSVERDIMNTEAFF
DNA: TGCAGCGTTGAGAGGGACATCATGAACACTGAAGCTTTCTTT
size: NA
length: 14
J: TRBJ1-1
D: NA
V: TRBV29-1

CDR3: CASTPVGNRESEQYF
DNA: TGTGCCAGCACACCCGTAGGGAACAGGGAGAGCGAGCAGTACTTC
size: NA
length: 15
J: TRBJ2-7
D: NA
V: TRBV6-5

CDR3: CASSSRAEAFF
DNA: TGTGCCAGCAGCTCCCGAGCTGAAGCTTTCTTT
size: NA
length: 11
J: TRBJ1-1
D: NA
V: TRBV5-6

CDR3: CASSLWEGGETQYF
DNA: TGTGCCAGCAGTTTATGGGAGGGAGGGGAGACCCAGTACTTC
size: NA
length: 14
J: TRBJ2-5
D: TRBD2
V: TRBV28

CDR3: CASSPVDRNTEAFF
DNA: TGTGCCAGTAGCCCGGTCGACAGGAACACTGAAGCTTTCTTT
size: NA
length: 14
J: TRBJ1-1
D: NA
V: TRBV19